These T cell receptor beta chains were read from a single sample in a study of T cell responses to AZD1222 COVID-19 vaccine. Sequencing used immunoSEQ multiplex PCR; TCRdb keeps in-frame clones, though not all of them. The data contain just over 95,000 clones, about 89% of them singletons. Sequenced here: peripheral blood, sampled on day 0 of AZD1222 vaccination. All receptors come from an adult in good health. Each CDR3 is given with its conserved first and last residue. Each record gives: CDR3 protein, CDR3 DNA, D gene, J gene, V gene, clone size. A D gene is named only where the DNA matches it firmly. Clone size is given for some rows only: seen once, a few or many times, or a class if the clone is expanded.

CDR3: CASSQGPLGYGYTF
DNA: TGTGCCAGCAGCCAAGGACCTTTAGGCTATGGCTACACCTTC
D: NA
J: TRBJ1-2
V: TRBV4-2
size: NA

CDR3: CASSSLGGSTDTQYF
DNA: TGCGCCAGCAGCTCCCTGGGGGGTAGCACAGATACGCAGTATTTT
D: NA
J: TRBJ2-3
V: TRBV5-1
size: NA

CDR3: CASSQVIQVGQEQYF
DNA: TGCGCCAGCAGCCAAGTTATACAAGTAGGGCAAGAGCAGTACTTC
D: NA
J: TRBJ2-7
V: TRBV4-1
size: NA

CDR3: CASGRRGHTEAFF
DNA: TGTGCCAGCGGGCGGAGGGGACATACTGAAGCTTTCTTT
D: NA
J: TRBJ1-1
V: TRBV6-5
size: NA

CDR3: CASSGGSGAWGTQYF
DNA: TGTGCCAGCAGTGGCGGTAGCGGGGCCTGGGGGACCCAGTACTTC
D: TRBD2
J: TRBJ2-5
V: TRBV2
size: NA

CDR3: CASRKEGKSGNTIYF
DNA: TGTGCCAGCAGAAAGGAGGGGAAATCTGGAAACACCATATATTTT
D: NA
J: TRBJ1-3
V: TRBV6-5
size: NA

CDR3: CASRDSNQPQHF
DNA: TGTGCCAGTAGGGATAGCAATCAGCCCCAGCATTTT
D: NA
J: TRBJ1-5
V: TRBV19
size: once

CDR3: CASSQAGVNQPQHF
DNA: TGCGCCAGCAGCCAAGCGGGGGTCAATCAGCCCCAGCATTTT
D: NA
J: TRBJ1-5
V: TRBV4-1
size: NA

CDR3: CASSNQGSYGYTF
DNA: TGTGCCAGCAGTAACCAGGGGAGCTATGGCTACACCTTC
D: NA
J: TRBJ1-2
V: TRBV2
size: NA

CDR3: CASSLKGSVWFYNSPLHF
DNA: TGTGCTAGCAGCTTAAAGGGTTCGGTGTGGTTTTATAATTCACCCCTCCACTTT
D: NA
J: TRBJ1-6
V: TRBV7-7
size: NA

CDR3: CASSFTGSGANVLTF
DNA: TGTGCCAGCAGCTTTACGGGCTCTGGGGCCAACGTCCTGACTTTC
D: NA
J: TRBJ2-6
V: TRBV7-9
size: NA

CDR3: CASSAPGDTGELFF
DNA: TGTGCCAGCAGCGCCCCAGGGGACACCGGGGAGCTGTTTTTT
D: NA
J: TRBJ2-2
V: TRBV9
size: NA

CDR3: CASWYDRESSEAFF
DNA: TGTGCCAGCTGGTATGACAGGGAAAGTTCTGAAGCTTTCTTT
D: TRBD1
J: TRBJ1-1
V: TRBV2
size: NA

CDR3: CASSLAESSPLHF
DNA: TGTGCCAGCAGCTTGGCCGAGAGTTCACCCCTCCACTTT
D: NA
J: TRBJ1-6
V: TRBV5-4
size: NA

CDR3: CASSRWQAEKLFF
DNA: TGTGCCAGTAGTAGGTGGCAGGCGGAAAAACTGTTTTTT
D: NA
J: TRBJ1-4
V: TRBV19
size: NA

CDR3: CASSQWADNEQFF
DNA: TGTGCCAGCAGCCAATGGGCAGACAATGAGCAGTTCTTC
D: NA
J: TRBJ2-1
V: TRBV3-1/TRBV3-2
size: NA

CDR3: CASSLSRQGNYGYTF
DNA: TGCGCCAGCAGCCTCAGCAGACAGGGGAACTATGGCTACACCTTC
D: TRBD1
J: TRBJ1-2
V: TRBV4-1
size: NA

CDR3: CASSPPGGGGTSEAFF
DNA: TGTGCCAGCAGTCCGCCGGGGGGCGGGGGAACGTCTGAAGCTTTCTTT
D: NA
J: TRBJ1-1
V: TRBV6-6
size: NA

CDR3: CASSESFRQNTGELFF
DNA: TGCGCCAGCAGTGAGTCGTTCCGACAGAACACCGGGGAGCTGTTTTTT
D: NA
J: TRBJ2-2
V: TRBV10-2
size: few

CDR3: CAGGSGPVYGYTF
DNA: TGTGCCGGGGGGTCGGGCCCCGTCTATGGCTACACCTTC
D: NA
J: TRBJ1-2
V: TRBV6-5
size: NA

CDR3: CASAPQAAINSPLHF
DNA: TGTGCCAGTGCCCCACAGGCGGCCATAAATTCACCCCTCCACTTT
D: NA
J: TRBJ1-6
V: TRBV19
size: NA

CDR3: CASSRGQTEPLHF
DNA: TGTGCCAGCTCACGAGGACAGACAGAGCCCCTCCACTTT
D: NA
J: TRBJ1-6
V: TRBV18
size: few

CDR3: CASSTIGAGPNTEAFF
DNA: TGTGCCAGTAGTACCATCGGGGCGGGACCGAACACTGAAGCTTTCTTT
D: NA
J: TRBJ1-1
V: TRBV19
size: NA

CDR3: CASSWVGASTGELFF
DNA: TGCGCCAGCAGCTGGGTAGGGGCGAGCACCGGGGAGCTGTTTTTT
D: NA
J: TRBJ2-2
V: TRBV5-1
size: NA

CDR3: CASSGGAVQETQYF
DNA: TGTGCCAGTAGTGGTGGGGCGGTTCAAGAGACCCAGTACTTC
D: NA
J: TRBJ2-5
V: TRBV19
size: NA

CDR3: CASSKVRTENEKLFF
DNA: TGTGCCAGCAGCAAAGTTCGGACAGAGAATGAAAAACTGTTTTTT
D: NA
J: TRBJ1-4
V: TRBV21-1
size: NA

CDR3: CASSVVGDNPARYGYTF
DNA: TGTGCCAGCAGCGTAGTCGGCGACAACCCAGCTAGGTATGGCTACACCTTC
D: NA
J: TRBJ1-2
V: TRBV9
size: NA

CDR3: CASSLAGRGYTF
DNA: TGTGCCAGCAGTTTAGCAGGGAGGGGCTACACCTTC
D: NA
J: TRBJ1-2
V: TRBV28
size: NA

CDR3: CAWSVPTGSGKTEAFF
DNA: TGTGCCTGGAGTGTACCGACCGGGTCGGGGAAGACTGAAGCTTTCTTT
D: NA
J: TRBJ1-1
V: TRBV30
size: NA

CDR3: CASSPATVGEQYF
DNA: TGCGCCAGCAGCCCGGCCACGGTGGGGGAGCAGTACTTC
D: NA
J: TRBJ2-7
V: TRBV4-1
size: NA

CDR3: CASSIGQTEQYF
DNA: TGTGCCAGTAGTATCGGCCAGACGGAGCAGTACTTC
D: NA
J: TRBJ2-7
V: TRBV19
size: NA

CDR3: CASGPHSQGVGQPQHF
DNA: TGTGCTAGTGGTCCTCATAGTCAGGGGGTTGGTCAGCCCCAGCATTTT
D: TRBD1
J: TRBJ1-5
V: TRBV12-5
size: NA

CDR3: CASSPMGAGELFF
DNA: TGTGCCAGCAGTCCTATGGGTGCCGGGGAGCTGTTTTTT
D: NA
J: TRBJ2-2
V: TRBV27
size: NA

CDR3: CASQDDRGGNAFF
DNA: TGTGCCAGCCAGGACGACAGGGGCGGGAATGCTTTCTTT
D: TRBD1
J: TRBJ1-1
V: TRBV18
size: NA

CDR3: CASSSTGTGNTIYF
DNA: TGTGCCAGCAGTTCTACAGGGACTGGAAACACCATATATTTT
D: NA
J: TRBJ1-3
V: TRBV28
size: NA

CDR3: CASKIGRTNQPQHF
DNA: TGTGCCAGCAAAATCGGCAGAACTAATCAGCCCCAGCATTTT
D: NA
J: TRBJ1-5
V: TRBV2
size: NA

CDR3: CASSSGTGKRKYF
DNA: TGTGCCAGCAGTTCCGGGACAGGGAAGAGAAAGTACTTC
D: TRBD1
J: TRBJ2-7
V: TRBV12-3/TRBV12-4
size: NA

CDR3: CATSSPGGAADTQYF
DNA: TGTGCCACCAGCAGTCCCGGGGGGGCGGCAGATACGCAGTATTTT
D: TRBD2
J: TRBJ2-3
V: TRBV15
size: few

CDR3: CASSLERASSYEQYF
DNA: TGCGCCAGCAGCTTGGAGCGGGCATCATCCTACGAGCAGTACTTC
D: NA
J: TRBJ2-7
V: TRBV5-1
size: NA

CDR3: CAWSETGVDGEAFF
DNA: TGTGCCTGGAGTGAGACAGGGGTTGATGGTGAAGCTTTCTTT
D: TRBD1
J: TRBJ1-1
V: TRBV30
size: NA

CDR3: CASSQDWRGGLSEQYF
DNA: TGCGCCAGCAGCCAAGATTGGCGGGGGGGCCTATCCGAGCAGTACTTC
D: TRBD2
J: TRBJ2-7
V: TRBV4-3
size: NA

CDR3: CASSQDNRGDTQYF
DNA: TGCGCCAGCAGCCAAGATAACAGGGGAGATACGCAGTATTTT
D: TRBD1
J: TRBJ2-3
V: TRBV4-3
size: NA

CDR3: CASSLEGGGYTF
DNA: TGTGCCAGCAGCTTGGAAGGGGGAGGCTACACCTTC
D: NA
J: TRBJ1-2
V: TRBV5-8
size: once

CDR3: CASSGGWAQYF
DNA: TGTGCCAGCAGTGGGGGGTGGGCCCAGTACTTC
D: NA
J: TRBJ2-5
V: TRBV27
size: NA

CDR3: CASSPGLAGTSTDTQYF
DNA: TGTGCCAGCAGCCCCGGACTAGCGGGTACTAGCACAGATACGCAGTATTTT
D: TRBD2
J: TRBJ2-3
V: TRBV2
size: NA

CDR3: CASGTTGTYGYTF
DNA: TGTGCCAGCGGCACAACAGGGACCTATGGCTACACCTTC
D: NA
J: TRBJ1-2
V: TRBV3-1/TRBV3-2
size: NA

CDR3: CASSRAGVLVGAEAFF
DNA: TGTGCCAGCAGCCGGGCGGGGGTCCTGGTGGGGGCCGAAGCTTTCTTT
D: NA
J: TRBJ1-1
V: TRBV5-4
size: NA

CDR3: CASSDPPGELFF
DNA: TGCGCCAGCAGTGACCCACCCGGGGAGCTGTTTTTT
D: NA
J: TRBJ2-2
V: TRBV10-2
size: few

CDR3: CASSTGDYYTDTQYF
DNA: TGCGCCAGCAGCACAGGGGACTACTACACAGATACGCAGTATTTT
D: NA
J: TRBJ2-3
V: TRBV5-1
size: NA

CDR3: CASSPPPGLVTYEQYF
DNA: TGTGCCAGCAGCCCCCCCCCGGGACTAGTAACCTACGAGCAGTACTTC
D: TRBD2
J: TRBJ2-7
V: TRBV3-1/TRBV3-2
size: NA

CDR3: CASSQEKDIDTQYF
DNA: TGCGCCAGCAGCCAAGAGAAGGACATAGATACGCAGTATTTT
D: NA
J: TRBJ2-3
V: TRBV4-1
size: once

CDR3: CASRGLRGGNTIYF
DNA: TGTGCCAGCCGGGGGTTGCGGGGAGGAAACACCATATATTTT
D: NA
J: TRBJ1-3
V: TRBV2
size: NA

CDR3: CASRSGGSYNEQFF
DNA: TGTGCCAGCAGGAGCGGGGGCTCCTACAATGAGCAGTTCTTC
D: TRBD2
J: TRBJ2-1
V: TRBV2
size: NA

CDR3: CASSPDSNYGYTF
DNA: TGTGCCAGCAGTCCGGACAGCAACTATGGCTACACCTTC
D: NA
J: TRBJ1-2
V: TRBV2
size: NA

CDR3: CASSLLAGVINEQFF
DNA: TGTGCCAGCAGCTTATTAGCGGGGGTTATCAATGAGCAGTTCTTC
D: TRBD2
J: TRBJ2-1
V: TRBV7-2
size: NA

CDR3: CASSYHGQGVSYEQYF
DNA: TGTGCCAGCAGCTACCATGGACAGGGGGTCTCCTACGAGCAGTACTTC
D: TRBD1
J: TRBJ2-7
V: TRBV3-1/TRBV3-2
size: NA

CDR3: CASSQDIAGGTDTQYF
DNA: TGTGCCAGCAGCCAAGATATAGCGGGGGGAACAGATACGCAGTATTTT
D: TRBD2
J: TRBJ2-3
V: TRBV3-1/TRBV3-2
size: NA

CDR3: CSASVAGDRYEQYF
DNA: TGCAGTGCTAGTGTGGCGGGGGATCGGTACGAGCAGTACTTC
D: TRBD2
J: TRBJ2-7
V: TRBV20-1
size: NA

CDR3: CASSPGEHNEQFF
DNA: TGTGCCAGCAGTCCGGGGGAACACAATGAGCAGTTCTTC
D: NA
J: TRBJ2-1
V: TRBV6-5
size: NA